These 27 T cell receptor beta chains were sequenced from one sample in a study of beta chain features in type 1 diabetes. Expressed TCRB transcripts were sequenced, since all the RNA that had been isolated was reverse transcribed. TCRdb's table, derived via immunoSEQ multiplex PCR, lists solely in-frame clones and lacks some. The repertoire holds 120,000 to 150,000 clones, with roughly 9.7% as singletons. The source material was central memory CD4+ T cells from blood. The receptors were sampled from a woman between 35 and 50 years old in good health.

This clone was observed a few times. V is TRBV7-9 and J is TRBJ2-2; 11 bases line up with TRBD1. Germline V gives CDR1 SEHNR, CDR2 FQNEAQ (reference sequence). The CDR3 length is 19 residues. The ends lost 5 bases at V and 1 base at J; junction bases unmatched: 12. The CDR3 nucleotides read TGTGCCAGCAGCCCTGGACAGGGGGCGTGGAGGGGGAACACCGGGGAGCTGTTTTTT. As protein: CASSPGQGAWRGNTGELFF.

The chain couples TRBV10-1 to TRBJ2-1; D uncertain. This CDR3 is built from 13 residues. V was trimmed by 4 bases and J by 8 bases, leaving 12 bases between them. Germline values: CDR1 WNHNN, CDR2 SYGVQD (reference sequence). CDR3 sequence reads: CASSARLGDEQFF. The CDR3 region has the DNA TGCGCCAGCAGTGCTAGGCTTGGCGATGAGCAGTTCTTC.

This chain links TRBV5-4 with TRBJ2-7; TRBD2 is a possible D gene (5 bases). This CDR3 comprises 17 residues. The germline V gene has CDR1 SGHNT and CDR2 YYREEE (reference sequence). The V gene lost 0 bases and the J gene lost 1 base, with 17 bases spanning the gap. The CDR3 DNA reads TGTGCCAGCAGCTTGGGGGGTGGAACAGCGGTATCCTACGAGCAGTACTTC. As protein: CASSLGGGTAVSYEQYF.

This clone was detected many times. V and J are TRBV27 and TRBJ1-2, with unresolved D. Trimming took off 6 bases at V and 5 bases at J, with 19 bases between the two ends. Germline V gives CDR1 MNHEY, CDR2 SMNVEV (reference sequence). The CDR3 is 15 residues long. Written as DNA, the CDR3 is TGTGCCAGCAGCCCCAATCTGCGGGTATCGTATGGCTACACCTTC. This encodes CASSPNLRVSYGYTF.

This clone was found a few times. The chain recombines TRBV5-1 with TRBJ2-5, with D hard to call. The V gene's germline CDR1 is SGHRS and CDR2 YFSETQ. The CDR3 totals 13 residues. V was cut by 5 bases and J by 2 bases, with 10 bases left in between. This CDR3 is CASRPTQQETQYF. In nucleotides, the CDR3 is TGCGCCAGCAGACCGACACAACAAGAGACCCAGTACTTC. Full variable domain (remainder filled in from reference TRBV5-1 and TRBJ2-5): KAGVTQTPRYLIKTRGQQVTLSCSPISGHRSVSWYQQTPGQGLQFLFEYFSETQRNKGNFPGRFSGRQFSNSRSEMNVSTLELGDSALYLCASRPTQQETQYFGPGTRLLVL.

This clone was recorded a few times. This rearrangement joins TRBV6-5 to TRBJ1-2; 7 positions agree with TRBD1. Germline trimming cut 7 bases from V and 2 bases from J; bases unmatched to any gene: 10. Germline V lookup: CDR1 MNHEY, CDR2 SVGAGI. The CDR3 runs 15 residues. This chain's CDR3 is CASMKGGTENYGYTF. The CDR3 DNA sequence: TGTGCCAGCATGAAAGGAGGGACAGAGAACTATGGCTACACCTTC.

The chain has TRBV18 and TRBJ2-3; D remains unclear. The CDR3 covers 14 residues. Deletions cut 0 bases from V and 1 base from J, with 5 bases between. CDR1 KGHSH and CDR2 LQKENI come from the germline V gene. The CDR3 protein is CASSPPSGTDTQYF. CDR3 bases: TGTGCCAGCTCACCACCGAGCGGCACAGATACGCAGTATTTT.

This clone was observed a few times. The chain employs TRBV6-6 and TRBJ1-5; 7 bases match TRBD1. Germline CDR1 is MNHNY and CDR2 is SVGAGI (reference sequence). V trimming: 8 bases; J trimming: 6 bases; junction bases outside the gene matches: 16. The CDR3 spans 16 residues. The CDR3 coding sequence is TGTGCCAGCCTAGGGAGCGACAGGGATTTCACTCAGCCCCAGCATTTT. This codes for CASLGSDRDFTQPQHF.

As concerns this clone: The likely explanation is a read error, given a far larger clone one base away. J is TRBJ2-3 and V is TRBV5-6; 7 nucleotides line up with TRBD2. The CDR3 has 15 amino acids. V was pared by 4 bases and J by 6 bases, with 11 bases of the junction left unmatched. Germline CDR1 reads SGHDT; CDR2 reads YYEEEE. The CDR3 DNA reads as TGTGCCAGCAGCCTAAGCGGGGACCTTCGGGATACGCAGTATTTT. This sequence encodes CASSLSGDLRDTQYF.

This clone came up a few times. The chain combines TRBV6-5 with TRBJ2-1; 7 nucleotides line up with TRBD1. The CDR3 is made up of 12 amino acids. With V trimmed by 6 bases and J by 6 bases, 2 bases remained unmatched. Germline CDR1 MNHEY, CDR2 SVGAGI. The CDR3 nucleotides are TGTGCCAGCAGCCGGGACAGCAATGAGCAGTTCTTC. Protein product: CASSRDSNEQFF.

The chain has TRBV19 and TRBJ1-2; D is perhaps TRBD1 (6 bases). The germline V gene has CDR1 LNHDA and CDR2 SQIVND (reference sequence). The CDR3 contains 14 residues. Trimming pared 7 bases from V and 4 bases from J, leaving 16 bases between. The CDR3 protein is CASISPGGLYGYTF. CDR3 coding DNA: TGTGCCAGTATCTCACCGGGGGGCCTCTATGGCTACACCTTC.

This chain uses TRBV19 with TRBJ2-5, with 10 bases aligning to TRBD1. This CDR3 has 16 amino acids. V was clipped by 5 bases and J by 0 bases; unmatched bases: 6. CDR1 is LNHDA and CDR2 is SQIVND in the germline V gene (reference sequence). The CDR3 coding sequence is TGTGCCAGTAGTGCAGGACAGGGGGTACACCAAGAGACCCAGTACTTC. It specifies CASSAGQGVHQETQYF.

This clone turned up a few times. The V and J genes are TRBV19 and TRBJ2-3; D possibly corresponds to TRBD2 (7 bases). Between the trimmed V and J ends, which lost 4 bases and 2 bases, there was a span of 13 bases. The CDR3 has 15 residues. The germline gives CDR1 LNHDA, CDR2 SQIVND (reference sequence). The CDR3 DNA is TGTGCCAGTAGTAAAGGGGGGGGGCCCACAGATACGCAGTATTTT. Protein sequence: CASSKGGGPTDTQYF.

This clone was seen a handful of times. This chain connects TRBV5-6 to TRBJ1-4; 8 bases align to TRBD1. Germline lookup yields CDR1 SGHDT and CDR2 YYEEEE. J was trimmed by 8 bases and V by 3 bases; bases with no gene match: 9. The CDR3 loop spans 15 amino acids. The CDR3 protein is CASSSLRGQGEKLFF. The CDR3 nucleotides are TGTGCCAGCAGCTCTCTCAGGGGGCAAGGAGAAAAACTGTTTTTT.

V usage is TRBV13 and J usage is TRBJ2-7; 9 bases fit TRBD2. The V gene end was trimmed by 2 bases and the J gene end by 4 bases; junction bases not matched to a gene: 6. From germline, CDR1 is PRHDT and CDR2 FYEKMQ (reference sequence). This CDR3 is built from 15 residues. This CDR3 reads CASSLMSGGIYEQYF. CDR3 coding DNA: TGTGCCAGCAGCTTAATGAGCGGGGGGATTTACGAGCAGTACTTC. Complete variable domain (other parts from reference TRBV13 and TRBJ2-7): AAGVIQSPRHLIKEKRETATLKCYPIPRHDTVYWYQQGPGQDPQFLISFYEKMQSDKGSIPDRFSAQQFSDYHSELNMSSLELGDSALYFCASSLMSGGIYEQYFGPGTRLTVT.

This clone has ten or more counts. The rearrangement joins TRBV14 to TRBJ1-1; TRBD1 matches at 9 bases. Germline V lookup: CDR1 SGHDN, CDR2 FVKESK. With V trimmed by 3 bases and J by 3 bases, 2 bases remained unmatched. The CDR3 loop spans 14 amino acids. This CDR3 reads CASSQGTGYTEAFF. The CDR3 nucleotides are TGTGCCAGCAGCCAGGGGACAGGGTACACTGAAGCTTTCTTT.

This clone has just a few counts. The genes are TRBV2 and TRBJ1-1, with 9 positions matching TRBD1. There are 14 residues in the CDR3. From germline, CDR1 is SNHLY and CDR2 FYNNEI. Germline trimming cut 4 bases from V and 2 bases from J; bases unmatched to any gene: 2. CDR3 amino acids: CASSVTGGNTEAFF. CDR3 nucleotide sequence: TGTGCCAGCAGTGTCACAGGGGGCAACACTGAAGCTTTCTTT.

There are a few counts of this clone. The V call is TRBV7-9, the J call TRBJ1-6, with D possibly being TRBD1 (6 bases). Germline CDR1 is SEHNR and CDR2 is FQNEAQ (reference sequence). The CDR3 consists of 16 residues. Trimming left V 5 bases short and J 4 bases short, with 15 bases between. In DNA form, the CDR3 reads TGTGCCAGCAGCCACACAGGGAGAGGATATAATTCACCCCTCCACTTT. It codes for CASSHTGRGYNSPLHF.

This sequence joins TRBV5-6 and TRBJ1-5; D is undetermined. This CDR3 region has 15 residues. With 4 bases removed from V and 6 bases from J, the gap between germline ends came to 17 bases. Germline assignment: CDR1 SGHDT and CDR2 YYEEEE. The CDR3 spells CASSLGSLTPQPQHF. The CDR3 DNA follows: TGTGCCAGCAGCCTCGGGTCCTTAACCCCTCAGCCCCAGCATTTT.

The CDR3 spells CASSTTGNSYNEQFF. In DNA, the CDR3 is TGCGCCAGCAGCACCACAGGTAACTCCTACAATGAGCAGTTCTTC. The V and J genes are TRBV5-1 and TRBJ2-1; possibly TRBD1 for D (5 bases). Germline lookup yields CDR1 SGHRS and CDR2 YFSETQ. The CDR3 runs 15 residues. The ends were cut back, 4 bases at V and 0 bases at J, with 11 bases in the middle.

The genes are TRBV19 and TRBJ2-2, with 8 positions matching TRBD2. V lost 1 base to trimming and J lost 6 bases; unmatched junction nucleotides: 4. Germline CDR1 LNHDA, CDR2 SQIVND (reference sequence). The CDR3 consists of 15 residues. CDR3 sequence reads: CASSIVSGGAGELFF. The CDR3, as DNA: TGTGCCAGTAGTATAGTCTCCGGGGGGGCCGGGGAGCTGTTTTTT.

This clone appeared a few times. The chain employs TRBV29-1 and TRBJ1-6; D perhaps matches TRBD1 (5 bases). Germline V gene lookup returns CDR1 SQVTM and CDR2 ANQGSEA. Trimming shortened V by 5 bases and J by 6 bases, and 11 bases separated the two germline ends. The CDR3 has 13 residues. This chain's CDR3 is CSVRGMGNSPLHF. CDR3 nucleotides: TGCAGCGTTAGGGGAATGGGTAATTCACCCCTCCACTTT.

The V call is TRBV19, the J call TRBJ2-3; D is uncertain. The germline CDR1 and CDR2 sequences are LNHDA and SQIVND (reference sequence). The CDR3 sequence is 14 residues long. The V gene lost 9 bases and the J gene lost 0 bases, with 13 bases spanning the gap. CDR3 sequence (DNA): TGTGCCAGCCGGATACAGTCTAGCACAGATACGCAGTATTTT. It encodes CASRIQSSTDTQYF.

This clone was seen more than once but under ten times. The CDR3 DNA reads TGCGCCAGCAGCTTGCAGGGAACGGATGGCTACACCTTC. Protein: CASSLQGTDGYTF. The chain employs TRBV5-1 and TRBJ1-2, with a weak D call TRBD1 (5 bases). V lost 1 base to trimming and J lost 6 bases, with 10 bases between them. The CDR3 totals 13 residues. The V gene's germline CDR1 is SGHRS and CDR2 YFSETQ.

The V gene is TRBV9, the J gene TRBJ2-1; 15 bases are a match to TRBD2. Germline CDR1 SGDLS, CDR2 YYNGEE. The CDR3 has 15 amino acids. Unmatched junction bases numbered 9, after V lost 4 bases and J lost 13 bases. The chain's CDR3 is CASSPGGLAGGKQFF. The CDR3 nucleotides read TGTGCCAGCAGCCCCGGCGGACTAGCGGGGGGGAAACAGTTCTTC.

This clone has a handful of counts. This sequence joins TRBV6-5 and TRBJ1-2; TRBD1 matches 7 bases. This CDR3 spans 14 amino acids. The germline V gene has CDR1 MNHEY and CDR2 SVGAGI. The ends lost 8 bases at V and 5 bases at J; junction bases unmatched: 11. The CDR3 bases are TGTGCCAGCGCGCTCTACAGGGGACAATATGGCTACACCTTC. Amino acid sequence: CASALYRGQYGYTF.

This clone was counted a few times. The chain combines TRBV6-5 with TRBJ1-1; no clear D gene. Per the germline V gene, CDR1 is MNHEY and CDR2 is SVGAGI. Between the trimmed V and J ends, which lost 2 bases and 6 bases, there was a span of 13 bases. The CDR3 consists of 14 residues. CDR3 DNA sequence: TGTGCCAGCAGTTACGGTACGAGACAACCTGAAGCTTTCTTT. Encoded protein: CASSYGTRQPEAFF.